This entry concerns a single T cell receptor (beta chain). The V end lost 6 bases, the J end lost 8 bases, and 15 bases lay between the germline ends. The CDR3 loop spans 13 amino acids. Enrolled through a virtual design, the participants were between roughly 18 and 89 years of age and came from about two dozen US areas. The study assigned cohorts using participant-reported clinical history. Study processing details: Cell counts per sample came from amplifying reference gene primers. Sequencing used immunoSEQ multiplex PCR; TCRdb keeps in-frame clones, though not all of them. The V and J calls and clone size come from that table; D and trimming were worked out from the DNA. The table records over 200,000 clones, around 88% of them present only once. This sample stems from a study of blood T cell repertoires in COVID-19. Study background: Researchers got acute and convalescent COVID-19 samples from the United States, Italy and Spain.

V and J are TRBV12-3 or TRBV12-4 and TRBJ2-3; D unresolved. This receptor was obtained from a middle-aged woman with acute COVID-19. Sequencing was carried out using PBMCs or T cells enriched from blood (not recorded which). The CDR3 sequence: CASSQNLQSTQYF. CDR3 in DNA: TGTGCCAGCAGCCAAAACCTACAGTCTACGCAGTATTTT.